This T cell receptor (beta chain) was identified during a study of shared T cell receptors in the human thymus. Germline CDR1 and CDR2: GTSNPN and SVGIG (reference sequence). This CDR3 contains 14 residues. Trimming shortened V by 3 bases and J by 3 bases, and 11 bases separated the two germline ends. Sequenced by immunoSEQ multiplex PCR; TCRdb stores in-frame clones only, minus some. Of 450,000 to 650,000 clones in the sample, more than 75% were seen once. The same sample was also used in a study of human thymus T cells.

The clonotype was recovered from a boy in the first two years of life with a congenital heart defect. Sequencing used thymocytes. This sequence joins TRBV30 and TRBJ1-4; D ambiguous. Here the CDR3 DNA reads TGTGCCTGGAGCCAACCACTAGCTAATGAAAAACTGTTTTTT. It translates to CAWSQPLANEKLFF.